A selection of T cell receptor beta chains follows, all from one sample in a study of beta chain features in type 1 diabetes. Here immunoSEQ multiplex PCR was the method, and the copy in TCRdb shows in-frame clones only, minus some. The sample gives hundreds of thousands of clones, roughly 15% of which show up once; around 0.02% is in the top ten. The sequencing input was naive CD4+ T cells from blood. These receptors were taken from a young woman in good health. CDR3s include the opening cysteine and the closing phenylalanine or tryptophan. The D gene is left open where the match is weak. A row's size may be missing; if present it is once, few, many or a size class.

v_call	j_call	cdr3_length	clone_size	d_call	cdr3_aa	cdr3_nt
TRBV4-2	TRBJ2-7	15	-	TRBD2	CASSQDRLAGREQYF	TGTGCCAGCAGCCAAGATCGGCTAGCGGGAAGGGAGCAGTACTTC
TRBV6-1	TRBJ1-2	13	-	-	CATWGGWDYGYTF	TGTGCCACCTGGGGTGGTTGGGACTATGGCTACACCTTC
TRBV4-2	TRBJ2-7	15	few	-	CASSQGSVGAYEQYF	TGTGCCAGCAGCCAAGGTTCAGTAGGGGCTTACGAGCAGTACTTC
TRBV13	TRBJ2-1	16	-	TRBD2	CASSPLISGRGDEQFF	TGTGCCAGCAGCCCCCTGATTAGCGGGAGGGGGGATGAGCAGTTCTTC
TRBV7-9	TRBJ2-1	14	-	TRBD2	CASSIPGLASEQFF	TGTGCCAGCAGTATACCGGGACTAGCGAGTGAGCAGTTCTTC
TRBV7-9	TRBJ2-1	15	few	-	CASSLGSAGDNEQFF	TGTGCCAGCAGCTTAGGGTCAGCAGGGGACAATGAGCAGTTCTTC
TRBV6-1	TRBJ2-3	18	few	TRBD2	CASSGAGTSGAATDTQYF	TGTGCCAGCAGTGGAGCCGGGACTAGCGGGGCGGCCACAGATACGCAGTATTTT
TRBV19	TRBJ2-7	13	few	-	CASSFADRYEQYF	TGTGCCAGTAGTTTCGCCGATCGTTACGAGCAGTACTTC
TRBV29-1	TRBJ2-2	15	-	TRBD2	CSVTTSGRAIGELFF	TGCAGCGTCACAACTAGCGGGAGGGCCATCGGGGAGCTGTTTTTT
TRBV10-3	TRBJ1-2	14	few	TRBD1	CAIMSRDRGYGYTF	TGTGCCATCATGAGTCGGGACAGGGGTTATGGCTACACCTTC
TRBV6-6	TRBJ2-2	16	-	-	CASSKPLGANTGELFF	TGTGCCAGCAGTAAGCCCTTAGGGGCCAACACCGGGGAGCTGTTTTTT
TRBV7-8	TRBJ1-2	15	few	TRBD1	CASSLRGTGENGYTF	TGTGCCAGCAGCTTAAGGGGGACAGGGGAGAACGGCTACACCTTC
TRBV5-4	TRBJ1-1	16	-	TRBD1	CASSPGTGGSGTEAFF	TGTGCCAGCAGCCCGGGGACAGGGGGATCTGGCACTGAAGCTTTCTTT
TRBV9	TRBJ1-3	15	-	-	CASSVGGQPGNTIYF	TGTGCCAGCAGCGTAGGAGGACAGCCTGGAAACACCATATATTTT
TRBV5-1	TRBJ2-1	17	-	-	CASSLGVSFSSYNEQFF	TGCGCCAGCAGCTTGGGGGTTAGCTTCAGCTCCTACAATGAGCAGTTCTTC
TRBV5-1	TRBJ1-1	15	-	-	CASSLGMAMNTEAFF	TGCGCCAGCAGCTTGGGCATGGCGATGAACACTGAAGCTTTCTTT
TRBV7-2	TRBJ2-7	14	-	-	CASSLGGGTYEQYF	TGTGCCAGCAGCTTGGGGGGCGGTACCTACGAGCAGTACTTC
TRBV25-1	TRBJ2-7	15	few	-	CASSESGTRSYEQYF	TGTGCCAGCAGTGAGTCTGGGACAAGGTCCTACGAGCAGTACTTC
TRBV19	TRBJ2-6	15	few	-	CASSPRFSGANVLTF	TGTGCCAGTAGTCCCAGGTTCTCTGGGGCCAACGTCCTGACTTTC
TRBV7-9	TRBJ1-4	14	-	-	CASSLGVGSEKLFF	TGTGCCAGCAGCTTAGGGGTAGGTTCCGAAAAACTGTTTTTT
TRBV11-2	TRBJ2-7	15	-	TRBD2	CASSPLSSGSYEQYF	TGTGCCAGCAGCCCTCTCTCTAGCGGGAGTTACGAGCAGTACTTC
TRBV11-2	TRBJ2-1	16	-	TRBD2	CASSFRLAGGGNEQFF	TGTGCCAGCAGCTTTCGACTAGCGGGAGGAGGGAATGAGCAGTTCTTC
TRBV10-3	TRBJ2-5	14	-	-	CAINPAGIQETQYF	TGTGCCATCAACCCAGCGGGTATCCAAGAGACCCAGTACTTC
TRBV19	TRBJ1-5	15	few	-	CASTDGRTWGQPQHF	TGTGCCAGTACCGATGGGAGGACTTGGGGTCAGCCCCAGCATTTT
TRBV5-4	TRBJ2-3	17	-	TRBD1	CASSSLGGQGSFNTQYF	TGTGCCAGCAGCTCCCTGGGGGGACAGGGGTCGTTTAATACGCAGTATTTT
TRBV9	TRBJ2-5	15	-	TRBD1	CASSVRQGTQETQYF	TGTGCCAGCAGCGTTCGACAGGGTACGCAAGAGACCCAGTACTTC
TRBV21-1	TRBJ1-2	15	-	-	CASSKWGQDVHGYTF	TGTGCCAGCAGCAAATGGGGACAGGACGTTCATGGCTACACCTTC
TRBV7-2	TRBJ2-3	18	-	TRBD2	CASSPRGGLAGGRDTQYF	TGTGCCAGCAGCCCGCGTGGGGGACTAGCGGGGGGACGGGATACGCAGTATTTT
TRBV18	TRBJ1-1	16	-	TRBD1	CASSPRTGALNTEAFF	TGTGCCAGCTCACCCAGGACAGGGGCTTTGAACACTGAAGCTTTCTTT
TRBV5-1	TRBJ2-5	15	few	-	CASSPPSRAQETQYF	TGCGCCAGCAGCCCCCCCAGCCGGGCCCAAGAGACCCAGTACTTC
TRBV29-1	TRBJ2-3	12	-	-	CSVSRESDTQYF	TGCAGCGTAAGCCGGGAGTCGGATACGCAGTATTTT